Sequencing of this TCR beta chain was carried out in a study of graft-versus-host responses after intestinal transplantation. Study outcomes and limitations: Association was observed between peak circulating GvH clone levels and early post-transplant HvG declines.

There are 12 residues in the CDR3. The germline V gene has CDR1 SNHLY and CDR2 FYNNEI. With 6 bases removed from V and 3 bases from J, the gap between germline ends came to 9 bases. Assay: immunoSEQ multiplex PCR; the TCRdb copy retains only in-frame clones and omits some. The table shows some 2,300 clones, with 85% to 95% occurring only once. A note on this clone: The antigen is unknown.

The source was PBMCs, collected 19 days after intestinal transplant. This chain uses TRBV2 with TRBJ2-7, with D maybe TRBD1 (6 bases). The sequence derives from a human patient who received an intestinal transplant, so some T cells may come from the graft donor. The CDR3: CASSGQNYEQYF. CDR3 DNA sequence: TGTGCCAGCAGCGGACAGAACTACGAGCAGTACTTC.